These 2 T cell receptor beta chains were all obtained from the same sample, sequenced in a study of OX40 agonist ivuxolimab in advanced cancers. TCRdb's copy holds only in-frame clones and misses some; the assay was immunoSEQ multiplex PCR. The data show around 11,000 clones, 60% to 80% seen once. This material consisted of CD4+ or CD8+ T cells sorted from blood, taken in a trial of the OX40 agonist ivuxolimab. The receptors here all came from an adult with an advanced solid tumor such as melanoma, head and neck, liver or kidney cancer.

The J gene is TRBJ1-5, the V gene TRBV6-8, with D perhaps matching TRBD1 (5 bases). Germline CDR1 is MNHGY and CDR2 is SAAAGT. There are 15 residues in the CDR3. V was pared by 5 bases and J by 1 base, with 12 bases between. The CDR3 here is CASSPSWGSNQPQHF. The CDR3 region has the DNA TGTGCCAGCAGTCCGTCTTGGGGGAGCAATCAGCCCCAGCATTTT.

The chain is built from TRBV7-9 and TRBJ2-1, with D tentatively TRBD2 (6 bases). The V end was cut by 0 bases, the J end by 7 bases, with 19 bases between. The CDR3 is made up of 17 amino acids. CDR1 is SEHNR, CDR2 FQNEAQ, per germline (reference sequence). The CDR3 DNA follows: TGTGCCAGCAGCTTAGCGGAGACTAGTCTTTTTTATAATGAGCAGTTCTTC. This codes for CASSLAETSLFYNEQFF. Looking up the rest from reference TRBV7-9 and TRBJ2-1 gives the full variable domain: DTGVSQNPRHKITKRGQNVTFRCDPISEHNRLYWYRQTLGQGPEFLTYFQNEAQLEKSRLLSDRFSAERPKGSFSTLEIQRTEQGDSAMYLCASSLAETSLFYNEQFFGPGTRLTVL.